Each of the 4 T cell receptor beta chains below was sequenced from the same sample in a study of monozygotic twins with inflammatory bowel disease. From the 5' RACE reads, TCRdb lists one entry per CDR3 protein and no DNA. The sample table sets out about 350,000 distinct CDR3 sequences. Sequenced sample: blood. The receptors originated from a human donor with ulcerative colitis or Crohn's disease, or a healthy co-twin of an affected twin (not recorded which).

The V call is TRBV20-1, the J call TRBJ2-5; TCRdb names TRBD2, which stays unverified in the absence of DNA. The CDR3 covers 13 residues. Germline-derived CDR1 and CDR2 are DFQATT and SNEGSKA (reference sequence). CDR3 amino acids: CSAGGTSQETQYF.

The chain recombines TRBV5-1 with TRBJ2-1; TCRdb's assignment of TRBD2 cannot be checked, as there is no DNA. CDR3 length: 16 residues. Germline CDR1 reads SGHRS; CDR2 reads YFSETQ. The CDR3 region is CASSLGGLAGVPEQFF. The full variable domain, rest sourced from reference TRBV5-1 and TRBJ2-1, is KAGVTQTPRYLIKTRGQQVTLSCSPISGHRSVSWYQQTPGQGLQFLFEYFSETQRNKGNFPGRFSGRQFSNSRSEMNVSTLELGDSALYLCASSLGGLAGVPEQFFGPGTRLTVL.

The gene calls are TRBV28 and TRBJ1-1; TCRdb gives TRBD1 as the D gene, but with no DNA this cannot be confirmed. The CDR3 length is 12 residues. Germline-derived CDR1 and CDR2 are MDHEN and SYDVKM. The CDR3 loop reads CAGKGTRTEAFF.

The CDR3: CATSRPNRETQYF. This chain uses TRBV15 with TRBJ2-5; the D gene TCRdb calls, TRBD1, cannot be checked with no DNA. The germline V gene encodes CDR1 LNHNV and CDR2 YYDKDF (reference sequence). This CDR3 region has 13 residues.